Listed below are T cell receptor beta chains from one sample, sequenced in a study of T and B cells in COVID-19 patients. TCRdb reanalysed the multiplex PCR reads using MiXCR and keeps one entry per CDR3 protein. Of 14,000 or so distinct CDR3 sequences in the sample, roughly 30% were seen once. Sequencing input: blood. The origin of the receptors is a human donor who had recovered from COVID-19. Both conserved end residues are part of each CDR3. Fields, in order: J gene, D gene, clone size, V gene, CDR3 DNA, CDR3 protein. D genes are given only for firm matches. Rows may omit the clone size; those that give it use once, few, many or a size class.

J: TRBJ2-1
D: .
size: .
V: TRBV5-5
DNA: TGCGCCAGCAGCAATACCCAATCTAGCGCCAATGAGCAGTTCTTC
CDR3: CASSNTQSSANEQFF

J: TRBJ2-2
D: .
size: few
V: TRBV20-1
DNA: TGCAGTGCTAGATTAGCAGACAGGAACACCGGGGAGCTGTTTTTT
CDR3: CSARLADRNTGELFF

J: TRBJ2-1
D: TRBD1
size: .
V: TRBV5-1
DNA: TGCGCCAGCAGCTCGGTATCCGGGACAGGGGCCAATGAGCAGTTCTTC
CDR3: CASSSVSGTGANEQFF

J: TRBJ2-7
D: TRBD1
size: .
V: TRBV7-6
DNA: TGTGCCAGCAGCCCGCGGACAGGGGGCTACGAGCAGTACTTC
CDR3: CASSPRTGGYEQYF

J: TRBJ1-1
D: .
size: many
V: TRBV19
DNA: TGTGCCAGTAGAAATAGGGAAGAGATACCAGGCACTGAAGCTTTCTTT
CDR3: CASRNREEIPGTEAFF

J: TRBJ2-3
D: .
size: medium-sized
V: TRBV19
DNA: TGTGCCAGTCGAGACCGGGACATTAGCACAGATACGCAGTATTTT
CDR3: CASRDRDISTDTQYF

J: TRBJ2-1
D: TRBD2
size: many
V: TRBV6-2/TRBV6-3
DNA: TGTGCCAGCAGCAAACAACTAGCGGGAGAGTACAATGAGCAGTTCTTC
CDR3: CASSKQLAGEYNEQFF

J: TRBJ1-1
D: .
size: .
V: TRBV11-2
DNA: TGTGCCAGCAGCTTAAAATCTGGAGTCACTGAAGCTTTCTTT
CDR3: CASSLKSGVTEAFF

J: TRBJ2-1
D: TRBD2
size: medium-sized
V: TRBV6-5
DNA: TGTGCCAGCAGTCCCCATGTGGCGGGAGCCTACAATGAGCAGTTCTTC
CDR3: CASSPHVAGAYNEQFF

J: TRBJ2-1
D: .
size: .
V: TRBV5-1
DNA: TGCGCCAGCAGCCCTGGGACGGTATACAATGAGCAGTTCTTC
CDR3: CASSPGTVYNEQFF

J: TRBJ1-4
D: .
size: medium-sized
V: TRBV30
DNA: TGTGCCTGGAGCGTGGGGGATACCAATCGTTTT
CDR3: CAWSVGDTNRF

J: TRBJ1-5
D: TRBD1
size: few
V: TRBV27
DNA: TGTGCCAGCAAAACAGGGGGCGAGGGCAATCAGCCCCAGCATTTT
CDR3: CASKTGGEGNQPQHF

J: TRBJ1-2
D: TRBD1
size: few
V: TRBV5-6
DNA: TGTGCCAGCAGCTTGCCGCAGGGGGCGGGGGGCTACACCTTC
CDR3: CASSLPQGAGGYTF

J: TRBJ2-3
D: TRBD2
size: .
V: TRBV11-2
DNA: TGTGCCAGCAGCCCTGGACTAGCGGGAGGTAGGCAGTATTTT
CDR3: CASSPGLAGGRQYF

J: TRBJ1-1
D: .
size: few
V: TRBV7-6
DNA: TGTGCCAGCAGCTTAGAGGATGTGAACACTGAAGCTTTCTTT
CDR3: CASSLEDVNTEAFF

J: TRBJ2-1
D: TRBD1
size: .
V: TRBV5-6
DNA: TGTGCCAGCAGCTTTGGACAGGGTAGATCCTACAATGAGCAGTTCTTC
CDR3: CASSFGQGRSYNEQFF

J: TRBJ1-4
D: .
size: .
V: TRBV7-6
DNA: TGTGCCAGCAGCTTGGGTCCTGCTAATGAAAAACTGTTTTTT
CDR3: CASSLGPANEKLFF

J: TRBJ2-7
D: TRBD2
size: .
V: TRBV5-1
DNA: TGCGCCAGCAGCTTGACTAGCGGGGGCAGCTCCTACGAGCAGTACTTC
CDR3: CASSLTSGGSSYEQYF

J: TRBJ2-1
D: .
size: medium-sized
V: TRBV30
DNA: TGTGCCTGGAGTTTGGACAGACTTCAATACAATGAGCAGTTCTTC
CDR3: CAWSLDRLQYNEQFF

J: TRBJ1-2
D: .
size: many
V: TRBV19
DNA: TGTGCCACTATCCGGGACACGGACTATGGCTACACCTTC
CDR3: CATIRDTDYGYTF

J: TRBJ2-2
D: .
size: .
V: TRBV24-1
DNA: TGTGCCACCAGTCGCCGCCGGGGGTACACCGGGGAGCTGTTTTTT
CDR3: CATSRRRGYTGELFF

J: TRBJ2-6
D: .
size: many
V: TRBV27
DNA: TGTGCCAGCAGTACCTCTGGGGCCAACGTCCTGACTTTC
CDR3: CASSTSGANVLTF

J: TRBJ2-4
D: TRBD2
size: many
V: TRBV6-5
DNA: TGTGCCAGCAGGATAGCGGGATTTAGCATTCAGTACTTC
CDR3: CASRIAGFSIQYF

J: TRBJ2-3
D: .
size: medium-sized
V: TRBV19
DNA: TGTGCCAGTACCTCCCCAGATACGCAGTATTTT
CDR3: CASTSPDTQYF

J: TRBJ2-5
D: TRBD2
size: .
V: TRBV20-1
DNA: TGCAGTGCTAGAGTCAGCGGGGGGGGAAGAGAGACCCAGTACTTC
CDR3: CSARVSGGGRETQYF

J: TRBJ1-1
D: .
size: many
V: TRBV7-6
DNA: TGTGCCAGCAGCCCAGTGGATGGCGCAGAAGCTTTCTTT
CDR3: CASSPVDGAEAFF

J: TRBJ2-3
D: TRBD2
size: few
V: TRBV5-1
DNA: TGCGCCAGCAGCATAGACCTAGCGGGAGGGCCGGATACGCAGTATTTT
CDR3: CASSIDLAGGPDTQYF

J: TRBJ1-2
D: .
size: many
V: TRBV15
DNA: TGTGCCGCGTCCGGGACATCTGCATATGGCTACACCTTC
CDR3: CAASGTSAYGYTF

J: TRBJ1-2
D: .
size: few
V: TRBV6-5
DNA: TGTGCCAGCACCCTTGGGGACGGATATGGCTACACCTTC
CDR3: CASTLGDGYGYTF

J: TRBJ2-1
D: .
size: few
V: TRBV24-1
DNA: TGTGCCACAGGGGACTACAATGAGCAGTTCTTC
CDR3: CATGDYNEQFF

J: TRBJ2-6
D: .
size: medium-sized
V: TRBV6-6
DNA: TGTGCCAGCAGTACTTCCCGGGGGGCCAACGTCCTGACTTTC
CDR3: CASSTSRGANVLTF

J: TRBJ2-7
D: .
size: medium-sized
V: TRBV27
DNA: TGTGCCAGCAGTTTATCCGGCTACGAGCAGTACTTC
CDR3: CASSLSGYEQYF

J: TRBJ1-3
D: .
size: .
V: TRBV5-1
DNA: TGCGCCAGCAGCTTGGGCAGTGTTTCGGGAAACACCATATATTTT
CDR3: CASSLGSVSGNTIYF

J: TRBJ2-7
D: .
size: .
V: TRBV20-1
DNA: TGCAGTGCCCTCTTACCCATGACAGCCTTCCACGAGCAGTACTTC
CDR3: CSALLPMTAFHEQYF

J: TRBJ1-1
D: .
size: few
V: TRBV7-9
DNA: TGTGCCAGCAGCTTAACTCGGGGGCAGGTCACTGAAGCTTTCTTT
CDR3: CASSLTRGQVTEAFF

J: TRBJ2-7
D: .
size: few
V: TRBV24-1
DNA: TGTGCCACCAGTGATTTTCCGACCGGAGGGGGCGAGCAGTACTTC
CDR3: CATSDFPTGGGEQYF

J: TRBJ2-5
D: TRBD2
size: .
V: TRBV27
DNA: TGTGCCAGCAGTTTGGTGGTAGCGGGGGGGCCCCAAGAGACCCAGTACTTC
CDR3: CASSLVVAGGPQETQYF

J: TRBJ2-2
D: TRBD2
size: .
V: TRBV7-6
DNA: TGTGCCAGCAGCGTTCCGGGACTAGCGGGAAGAAACACCGGGGAGCTGTTTTTT
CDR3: CASSVPGLAGRNTGELFF

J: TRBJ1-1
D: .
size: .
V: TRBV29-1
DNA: TGCCGGCGGCAGAGGGAGCGGAACACTGGAGCTTTCTTT
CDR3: CRRQRERNTGAFF